The 22 T cell receptor beta chains reported below all come from one sample, sequenced in a study of vaccination and CD4 T cells after COVID-19. Which antigens these TCRs recognize remains unknown. Treatment reported: approximately 10-day PBMC culture with coronavirus spike peptide pools or control peptides (ViraFEST assay). Sequencing of the DNA from cultured CD4+ T cells was carried out with the Oncomine TCR Beta short-read assay. Using its own MiXCR run on the PCR reads, TCRdb lists one record per CDR3 protein. The data contain some 13,000 distinct CDR3 sequences, less than 65% of them seen just once; the ten biggest clones take up roughly 12%. Sample: CD4+ T cells from blood, cultured in vitro. The origin of the receptors is a human donor who had recovered from COVID-19.

The V gene is TRBV20-1, the J gene TRBJ1-2; 9 nucleotides align to TRBD1. The CDR3 sequence is 16 residues long. J lost 4 bases, V lost 6 bases, and 15 bases had no gene match. Germline CDR1 is DFQATT and CDR2 is SNEGSKA (reference sequence). The CDR3 protein is CSARGSTGGEGYGYTF. In DNA, the CDR3 is TGCAGTGCCAGGGGGTCTACAGGGGGCGAGGGCTATGGCTACACCTTC.

This clonotype was observed once. The junction departs from the called germline gene at one end, perhaps through a read error. V and J are TRBV10-3 and TRBJ1-2; no reliable D call. The CDR3 runs 13 residues. Germline V CDR1 and CDR2: ENHRY, SYGVKD. CDR3 in DNA: TGTGCCACCCTAACGCGGGGATCTTACGGCTACGCCTTC. Translated: CATLTRGSYGYAF.

This clonotype was detected a few times. The V and J genes are TRBV2 and TRBJ1-1; D remains unclear. Germline V gene lookup returns CDR1 SNHLY and CDR2 FYNNEI. The V gene lost 4 bases and the J gene lost 1 base, with 4 bases spanning the gap. The CDR3 is made up of 12 amino acids. The CDR3 DNA follows: TGTGCCAGCAGTGTATGGAACACTGAAGCTTTCTTT. This translates into CASSVWNTEAFF.

This clonotype was seen more than once but under ten times. The rearrangement uses TRBV11-2 and TRBJ1-2; 12 nucleotides agree with TRBD1. The CDR3 runs 15 residues. Trimming at V came to 4 bases and at J to 6 bases, leaving 6 bases not matched to a gene. Germline CDR1 SGHAT, CDR2 FQNNGV. CDR3 residues: CASSSSGTGGHGYTF. The CDR3 region has the DNA TGTGCCAGCAGCTCCTCCGGGACAGGGGGCCATGGCTACACCTTC.

The chain joins TRBV6-2 or TRBV6-3 to TRBJ2-6; D remains ambiguous. The CDR3 has 15 amino acids. The germline V gene has CDR1 MNHEY and CDR2 SVGEGT. V lost 4 bases and J 1 base, leaving 8 bases between the germline ends. CDR3 nucleotide sequence: TGTGCCAGCAGTTCCCTTCGATCTGGGGCCAACGTCCTGACTTTC. Residues: CASSSLRSGANVLTF.

The rearrangement joins TRBV7-9 to TRBJ2-1; D may be TRBD1 or TRBD2 (5 bases each). Trimming removed 2 bases from V and 7 bases from J, with 21 bases in between. Per germline, CDR1 SEHNR and CDR2 FQNEAQ (reference sequence). There are 17 residues in the CDR3. CDR3 sequence (DNA): TGTGCCAGCAGCTTAAGGGCAACGAGGGGCGCAGGTAATGAGCAGTTCTTC. It translates to CASSLRATRGAGNEQFF.

The rearrangement joins TRBV10-3 to TRBJ1-3; D unresolved. CDR3 length equals 16 residues. V lost 5 bases, J lost 2 bases, and 16 bases lay in between. In germline, CDR1 is ENHRY, CDR2 SYGVKD. DNA of the CDR3: TGTGCCATCAGTCCTACCGGGGTATCGGCTGGAAACACCATATATTTT. It specifies CAISPTGVSAGNTIYF.

The chain combines TRBV7-9 with TRBJ2-3; 11 bases are shared with TRBD2. Germline CDR1 SEHNR, CDR2 FQNEAQ (reference sequence). The J segment lost 1 base and the V segment lost 5 bases, leaving 2 bases of the junction unmatched. The CDR3 runs to 15 residues. CDR3 in amino acids: CASSRTSGRTDTQYF. DNA for the CDR3: TGTGCCAGCAGCCGGACTAGCGGGCGCACAGATACGCAGTATTTT.

Only a few counts were recorded for this clonotype. V usage is TRBV6-1 and J usage is TRBJ1-5; no clear D. This CDR3 has 13 residues. Germline-derived CDR1 and CDR2 are MNHNS and SASEGT. The V gene lost 4 bases and the J gene lost 6 bases, with 10 bases spanning the gap. In DNA, the CDR3 is TGTGCCAGCAGTGTCACCATTGTTCAGCCCCAGCATTTT. The encoded protein is CASSVTIVQPQHF.

This clonotype was picked up one time. The chain links TRBV20-1 to TRBJ1-6; 10 nucleotides align to TRBD1. The CDR3 covers 14 residues. Germline V CDR1 and CDR2: DFQATT, SNEGSKA (reference sequence). Trimming at V came to 4 bases and at J to 8 bases, leaving 5 bases not matched to a gene. For the CDR3, the DNA is TGCAGTGCTACAACCGGGACAGGGGATTCACCCCTCCACTTT. This gives the protein CSATTGTGDSPLHF.

The chain has TRBV5-4 and TRBJ2-7; 8 bases are a match to TRBD1. Germline values: CDR1 SGHNT, CDR2 YYREEE (reference sequence). The CDR3 totals 15 residues. After removal of 3 bases from V and 5 bases from J, the junction contained 10 bases not matched to a gene. The CDR3, as DNA: TGTGCCAGCAGCTCAGGCGGGCAGGGGGCCGACGAGCAGTACTTC. It translates to CASSSGGQGADEQYF.

This clonotype was seen a few times. V usage is TRBV6-1 and J usage is TRBJ1-4; D is unclear. The CDR3 loop spans 16 amino acids. The ends were cut back, 3 bases at V and 7 bases at J, with 18 bases in the middle. CDR1 and CDR2 from the germline V gene are MNHNS and SASEGT. The CDR3 bases are TGTGCCAGCAGTGACCAGAAACTGAGAGCTCTTGAAAAACTGTTTTTT. Translation gives CASSDQKLRALEKLFF.

CDR3 region: CAISDPGGPTDTQYF. In nucleotides, the CDR3 is TGCGCCATTTCCGACCCCGGGGGCCCCACAGATACGCAGTATTTT. The chain carries TRBV10-2 and TRBJ2-3, with D tentatively TRBD1 or TRBD2 (6 bases each). Trimming removed 10 bases at V and 2 bases at J, with 19 bases between. CDR1 is WSHSY, CDR2 SAAADI, per germline. The CDR3 loop spans 15 amino acids.

The rearrangement links TRBV11-3 to TRBJ1-1, with D possibly being TRBD1 (5 bases). The CDR3 runs to 15 residues. Germline V lookup: CDR1 SGHNT, CDR2 YENEEA. Trimming removed 0 bases from V and 1 base from J, with 9 bases in between. CDR3 in amino acids: CASSLDSGTNTEAFF. CDR3 DNA: TGTGCCAGCAGCTTAGACTCAGGGACGAACACTGAAGCTTTCTTT.

This clonotype occurred once. This chain uses TRBV25-1 with TRBJ1-1; D not certain. This CDR3 region has 15 residues. Trimming stripped 7 bases from V and 4 bases from J, with 19 bases between. Germline-derived CDR1 and CDR2 are MGHDK and SYGVNS. CDR3 region: CASKYRRVRGTEAFF. CDR3 in DNA: TGTGCCAGCAAGTATAGAAGGGTCCGCGGCACTGAAGCTTTCTTT. The full variable domain, in which reference TRBV25-1 and TRBJ1-1 provide the parts outside the CDR3, is EADIYQTPRYLVIGTGKKITLECSQTMGHDKMYWYQQDPGMELHLIHYSYGVNSTEKGDLSSESTVSRIRTEHFPLTLESARPSHTSQYLCASKYRRVRGTEAFFGQGTRLTVV.

The chain joins TRBV29-1 to TRBJ1-1, with D uncertain. This CDR3 comprises 13 residues. Deletions cut 4 bases from V and 0 bases from J, with 9 bases between. The germline CDR1 and CDR2 sequences are SQVTM and ANQGSEA. The chain's CDR3 is CSVGSGMNTEAFF. For the CDR3, the DNA is TGCAGCGTTGGCTCGGGGATGAACACTGAAGCTTTCTTT. Full variable domain (outside the CDR3, taken from reference TRBV29-1 and TRBJ1-1): SAVISQKPSRDICQRGTSLTIQCQVDSQVTMMFWYRQQPGQSLTLIATANQGSEATYESGFVIDKFPISRPNLTFSTLTVSNMSPEDSSIYLCSVGSGMNTEAFFGQGTRLTVV.

The sample holds a few counts of this clonotype. J is TRBJ1-1 and V is TRBV12-3 or TRBV12-4, with D maybe TRBD1 (5 bases). The germline V and J ends were trimmed by 7 bases and 2 bases, with 14 bases remaining between them. The CDR3 has 14 residues. CDR3 sequence reads: CASTFLGGNTEAFF. CDR3 nucleotides: TGTGCCAGCACCTTTTTGGGGGGAAACACTGAAGCTTTCTTT.

Note on this clonotype: Since the CDR3 does not end with the conserved phenylalanine or tryptophan, this likely comes from a read error. The chain is built from TRBV2 and TRBJ1-2; perhaps TRBD1 as D (5 bases). This CDR3 comprises 12 residues. Per germline, CDR1 SNHLY and CDR2 FYNNEI. Trimming took 6 bases from V and 8 from J, leaving 13 bases between them. CDR3 nucleotide sequence: TGTGCCAGCAGAGGGGAGAAGATCGGCTACACCCTC. Amino acids: CASRGEKIGYTL.

V is TRBV7-9 and J is TRBJ1-2, with D perhaps TRBD1 (5 bases). Germline V gene sequence: CDR1 SEHNR, CDR2 FQNEAQ (reference sequence). The germline V and J ends were trimmed by 6 bases and 8 bases, with 19 bases remaining between them. This CDR3 is 14 amino acids long. DNA for the CDR3: TGTGCCAGCAGTCAAGAAACGCAGGGTCGCGGCTACACCTTC. As protein: CASSQETQGRGYTF.

The chain combines TRBV6-5 with TRBJ1-2; TRBD1 matches at 11 bases. This CDR3 contains 17 residues. Germline V gives CDR1 MNHEY, CDR2 SVGAGI. V was pared by 2 bases and J by 4 bases, with 9 bases of the junction left unmatched. CDR3 nucleotide sequence: TGTGCCAGCAGTTACATCAGGACAGGGGGCGCGGGCTATGGCTACACCTTC. Translation gives CASSYIRTGGAGYGYTF.

V usage is TRBV12-3 or TRBV12-4 and J usage is TRBJ1-6; D is uncertain. Trimming left V 2 bases short and J 9 bases short, with 11 bases between. This CDR3 has 14 residues. CDR3 in amino acids: CASSLTEGFSPLHF. DNA of the CDR3: TGTGCCAGCAGTTTAACAGAGGGATTTTCACCCCTCCACTTT.

V usage is TRBV2 and J usage is TRBJ2-3, with TRBD2 as a possible D gene (5 bases). This CDR3 is 12 amino acids long. Germline V gene lookup returns CDR1 SNHLY and CDR2 FYNNEI. Deletions cut 5 bases from V and 10 bases from J, with 13 bases between. CDR3 in DNA: TGTGCCAGCAGTCCTAGGCCCGGGGCGCAGTATTTT. Translated: CASSPRPGAQYF.